The 31 T cell receptor beta chains below were found in one sample sequenced in a study of CXCR3-negative and CXCR3-positive naive CD8 T cells (dated by TCRdb to about 2019). The paper as a whole reports these results and caveats: TRB CDR3s from CXCR3-positive naive cells showed higher hydrophobicity (lower Kidera factor 4), lower energy, and higher strength and volume indices than CXCR3-negative naive cells.

Antigens of these TCRs are unknown. Reads for this sample came from a NextSeq 550. The Human TCR Profiling Kit (MiLaboratory) was used to prepare UMI-labeled 5' RACE TRB cDNA libraries. Each entry corresponds to one CDR3 protein sequence from reads that TCRdb reprocessed, and DNA is not given. This sample's table carries 55,000 to 75,000 distinct CDR3 sequences. The ten largest account for 0.7% to 0.8% of the sample. The sequenced sample was naive CXCR3+ CD8+ T cells from blood. The sample's cell subset or site label, in plain terms: CD45RO-CCR7+CD27+CD95- naive CD8+ T cells expressing CXCR3 (TNR3+). All receptors derive from a human donor in good health. Some clones in this sample may be carry-over from other donors' samples.

The rearrangement uses TRBV4-3 and TRBJ1-6. The CDR3 covers 15 residues. Germline V gene lookup returns CDR1 LGHNA and CDR2 YSLEER. The CDR3 spells CASSQDWGYNSPLHF.

The J gene is TRBJ2-5, the V gene TRBV11-3; no DNA is available, so the TRBD1 call from TCRdb remains unchecked. Germline V lookup: CDR1 SGHNT, CDR2 YENEEA. The CDR3 covers 17 residues. The CDR3 here is CASSLDVFRGLQETQYF. The variable domain in full, with the rest retrieved from reference TRBV11-3 and TRBJ2-5, is EAGVVQSPRYKIIEKKQPVAFWCNPISGHNTLYWYLQNLGQGPELLIRYENEEAVDDSQLPKDRFSAERLKGVDSTLKIQPAELGDSAVYLCASSLDVFRGLQETQYFGPGTRLLVL.

The chain carries TRBV12-3 or TRBV12-4 and TRBJ2-1; TCRdb gives TRBD2 as the D gene, but with no DNA this cannot be confirmed. The CDR3 covers 15 residues. The CDR3 region is CASTPTSGGAYEQFF.

J is TRBJ2-2 and V is TRBV7-9. Germline CDR1 and CDR2: SEHNR and FQNEAQ (reference sequence). The CDR3 runs to 12 residues. The CDR3 sequence: CASRIEAGELFF.

CDR3 loop: CATRQGFGYTF. The chain uses TRBV7-8 and TRBJ1-2; the D call of TRBD1 rests on TCRdb alone, since no DNA is present to check it. The CDR3 extends over 11 amino acids. Germline V gives CDR1 SGHVS, CDR2 FQNEAQ.

This chain connects TRBV4-3 to TRBJ2-5; no DNA is available, so the TRBD2 call from TCRdb remains unchecked. The germline CDR1 and CDR2 sequences are LGHNA and YSLEER. This CDR3 is built from 16 residues. The CDR3 spells CASSQERARLEETQYF.

The chain recombines TRBV7-9 with TRBJ2-7; TCRdb lists TRBD1, though no DNA is available to test this call. CDR1 is SEHNR and CDR2 is FQNEAQ in the germline V gene (reference sequence). The length of the CDR3 is 14 residues. The chain's CDR3 is CASTLGGNSYEQYF.

The V gene is TRBV29-1, the J gene TRBJ2-3; the TRBD1 assignment by TCRdb is unverifiable without DNA. This CDR3 has 15 amino acids. Per germline, CDR1 SQVTM and CDR2 ANQGSEA. The CDR3 spells CSITDGTASTDTQYF.

This chain uses TRBV4-1 with TRBJ1-1. Germline CDR1 and CDR2: MGHRA and YSYEKL. This CDR3 spans 14 amino acids. The CDR3 sequence is CASSQVGVGTEAFF.

This chain connects TRBV11-2 to TRBJ2-3; TCRdb lists TRBD1, though no DNA is available to test this call. Looked up from germline, CDR1 is SGHAT and CDR2 is FQNNGV. CDR3 length equals 15 residues. This CDR3 is CASSLSGGMTDTQYF.

The V and J genes are TRBV29-1 and TRBJ2-1; TCRdb's D call of TRBD1 is untestable without DNA. The CDR3 runs 16 residues. Germline CDR1 and CDR2: SQVTM and ANQGSEA. The CDR3 protein is CSVEDVRGSSYNEQFF.

CDR3 in amino acids: CSARLGSVDGYTF. The rearrangement links TRBV20-1 to TRBJ1-2. The CDR3 totals 13 residues. CDR1 is DFQATT, CDR2 SNEGSKA, per germline (reference sequence).

This chain connects TRBV28 to TRBJ2-5; as DNA is missing, the TRBD1 call by TCRdb cannot be tested. The length of the CDR3 is 15 residues. Per the germline V gene, CDR1 is MDHEN and CDR2 is SYDVKM. The CDR3 reads CASSPLGQGEETQYF.

V gene TRBV29-1 combines with J gene TRBJ1-1; TCRdb picks TRBD1, but there is no DNA to check that call. Germline lookup yields CDR1 SQVTM and CDR2 ANQGSEA. The CDR3 is 15 amino acids. The chain's CDR3 is CSSAGYRGGDTEAFF.

This chain connects TRBV28 to TRBJ2-7; TCRdb's assignment of TRBD1 cannot be checked, as there is no DNA. The CDR3 contains 12 residues. The germline V gene encodes CDR1 MDHEN and CDR2 SYDVKM. The CDR3 loop is CASSLGPPEQYF.

The chain couples TRBV7-2 to TRBJ2-1; with no DNA, the TCRdb D assignment of TRBD2 cannot be verified. The CDR3 consists of 16 residues. Looked up from germline, CDR1 is SGHTA and CDR2 is FQGNSA. The CDR3 is CASSPGLAGVYNEQFF.

The chain employs TRBV6-2 or TRBV6-3 and TRBJ2-3; TCRdb returns TRBD2, unconfirmable since there is no DNA. The germline gives CDR1 MNHEY, CDR2 SVGEGT. CDR3 length equals 16 residues. CDR3 residues: CASSYFRRGGTDTQYF.

The CDR3 sequence is CASSLGSYYEQYF. J is TRBJ2-7 and V is TRBV7-9. The CDR3 loop spans 13 amino acids. CDR1 is SEHNR, CDR2 FQNEAQ, per germline (reference sequence).

The J gene is TRBJ1-1, the V gene TRBV7-2. The CDR3 is 11 amino acids. The germline gives CDR1 SGHTA, CDR2 FQGNSA. The CDR3 loop is CASSLGGQAFF.

V usage is TRBV7-7 and J usage is TRBJ2-7; TCRdb selects TRBD1, and the lack of DNA leaves this call unchecked. The V gene's germline CDR1 is SSHAT and CDR2 FNYEAQ (reference sequence). The CDR3 spans 13 residues. The CDR3 is CASSSGGGDEQYF.

This chain's CDR3 is CASSFFPDRPQETQYF. This chain connects TRBV5-6 to TRBJ2-5; TCRdb reports TRBD1, a call that lacks DNA to check it against. CDR3 size: 16 residues. Germline lookup yields CDR1 SGHDT and CDR2 YYEEEE.

The chain links TRBV29-1 to TRBJ1-1; the D call of TRBD1 rests on TCRdb alone, since no DNA is present to check it. Per the germline V gene, CDR1 is SQVTM and CDR2 is ANQGSEA. This CDR3 region has 16 residues. The CDR3 sequence is CSVEVVDRPRDTEAFF.

The V gene is TRBV27, the J gene TRBJ2-7. The V gene's germline CDR1 is MNHEY and CDR2 SMNVEV (reference sequence). CDR3 length equals 12 residues. Here the CDR3 reads CASSDNMDEQYF.

V usage is TRBV6-2 or TRBV6-3 and J usage is TRBJ2-7; TCRdb picks TRBD1, but there is no DNA to check that call. The V gene's germline CDR1 is MNHEY and CDR2 SVGEGT. The CDR3 contains 16 residues. Here the CDR3 reads CASSYFSGTGPYEQYF.

The chain is built from TRBV27 and TRBJ2-5; the TCRdb call, TRBD1, lacks DNA for checking. The CDR3 has 15 amino acids. Germline loops: CDR1 MNHEY, CDR2 SMNVEV (reference sequence). The CDR3 protein is CASSSPGQGQETQYF.

The chain recombines TRBV7-2 with TRBJ2-2; TCRdb proposes TRBD2, but this gene call is untestable without DNA. Per the germline V gene, CDR1 is SGHTA and CDR2 is FQGNSA. CDR3 size: 17 residues. This chain's CDR3 is CASSLGSGVINTGELFF.

This chain connects TRBV6-5 to TRBJ2-5; checking the TCRdb D call of TRBD1 is not possible without DNA. Looked up from germline, CDR1 is MNHEY and CDR2 is SVGAGI. CDR3 length: 13 residues. The chain's CDR3 is CASRHRGGETQYF.

The CDR3 reads CASSFLAGGLYNEQFF. This chain connects TRBV5-6 to TRBJ2-1; the D gene TCRdb calls, TRBD2, cannot be checked with no DNA. Germline V gene lookup returns CDR1 SGHDT and CDR2 YYEEEE. There are 16 residues in the CDR3.

The CDR3 region is CASSQDHWTDTYEQYF. V and J are TRBV4-3 and TRBJ2-7; without DNA, the TCRdb call of TRBD1 cannot be checked. Germline V gene lookup returns CDR1 LGHNA and CDR2 YSLEER. The CDR3 contains 16 residues.

CDR3 region: CASSPGGSVLAEQYF. V is TRBV7-9 and J is TRBJ2-7; the D gene TCRdb calls, TRBD1, cannot be checked with no DNA. The CDR3 consists of 15 residues. Per the germline V gene, CDR1 is SEHNR and CDR2 is FQNEAQ (reference sequence).

The chain couples TRBV6-5 to TRBJ2-3; checking the TCRdb D call of TRBD1 is not possible without DNA. CDR1 is MNHEY and CDR2 is SVGAGI in the germline V gene. The CDR3 covers 16 residues. CDR3 residues: CASSPGYSPSTDTQYF.